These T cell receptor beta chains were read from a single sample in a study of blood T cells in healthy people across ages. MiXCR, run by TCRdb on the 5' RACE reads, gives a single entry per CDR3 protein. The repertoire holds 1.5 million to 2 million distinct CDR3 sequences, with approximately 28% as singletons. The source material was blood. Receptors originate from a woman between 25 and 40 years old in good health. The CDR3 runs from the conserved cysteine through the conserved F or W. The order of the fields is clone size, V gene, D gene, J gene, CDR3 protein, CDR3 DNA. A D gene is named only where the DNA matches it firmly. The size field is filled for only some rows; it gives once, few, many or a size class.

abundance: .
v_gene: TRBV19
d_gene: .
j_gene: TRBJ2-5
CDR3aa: CASSTVGAALNKETQYF
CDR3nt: TGTGCCAGTAGTACCGTCGGAGCGGCACTTAATAAAGAGACCCAGTACTTC

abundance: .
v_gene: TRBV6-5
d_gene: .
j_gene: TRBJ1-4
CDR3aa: CATRGAGWEKLFF
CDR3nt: TGTGCCACCCGGGGGGCCGGTTGGGAAAAACTGTTTTTT

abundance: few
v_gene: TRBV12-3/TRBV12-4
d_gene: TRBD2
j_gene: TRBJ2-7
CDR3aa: CASSGNGGAGEQYF
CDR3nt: TGTGCCAGCAGTGGTAACGGGGGGGCCGGCGAGCAGTACTTC

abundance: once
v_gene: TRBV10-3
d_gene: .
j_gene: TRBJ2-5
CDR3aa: CAISVDPTETQYF
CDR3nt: TGTGCCATCAGTGTGGACCCCACAGAGACCCAGTACTTC

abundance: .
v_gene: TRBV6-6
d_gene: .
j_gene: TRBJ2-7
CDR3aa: CASNFDRSYEQYF
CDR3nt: TGTGCCAGCAACTTCGACAGGTCCTACGAGCAGTACTTC

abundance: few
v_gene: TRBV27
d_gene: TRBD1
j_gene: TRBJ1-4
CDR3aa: CASSRLGQGATNEKLFF
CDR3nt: TGTGCCAGCAGTCGATTGGGACAGGGAGCGACTAATGAAAAACTGTTTTTT

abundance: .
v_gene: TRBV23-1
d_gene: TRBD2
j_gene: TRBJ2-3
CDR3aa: CASRPTSGGPATDTQYF
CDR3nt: TGCGCCAGCAGGCCGACTAGCGGGGGGCCTGCCACAGATACGCAGTATTTT

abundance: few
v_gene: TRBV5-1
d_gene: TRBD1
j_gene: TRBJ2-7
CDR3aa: CASTTGQPYEQYF
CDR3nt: TGCGCCAGCACAACGGGACAGCCCTACGAGCAGTACTTC

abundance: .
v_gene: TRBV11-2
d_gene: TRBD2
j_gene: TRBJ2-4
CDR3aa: CASSRGATRGKNIQYF
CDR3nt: TGTGCCAGCTCGCGGGGGGCCACCCGTGGGAAAAACATTCAGTACTTC

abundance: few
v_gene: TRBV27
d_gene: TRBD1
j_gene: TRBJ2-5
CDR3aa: CASSLGADRHLETQYF
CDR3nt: TGTGCCAGCAGTTTGGGGGCGGACAGGCATCTGGAGACCCAGTACTTC

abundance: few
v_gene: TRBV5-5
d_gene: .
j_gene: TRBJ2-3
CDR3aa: CASSFSGIEDTQYF
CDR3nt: TGTGCCAGCAGCTTTTCGGGGATTGAAGATACGCAGTATTTT

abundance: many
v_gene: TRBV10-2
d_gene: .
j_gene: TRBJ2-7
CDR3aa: CASSEGIPYEQYF
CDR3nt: TGCGCCAGCAGTGAGGGTATACCCTACGAGCAGTACTTC

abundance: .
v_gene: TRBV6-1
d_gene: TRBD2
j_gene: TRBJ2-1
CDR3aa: CASSDGGGYNEQFF
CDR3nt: TGTGCCAGCAGTGACGGGGGGGGCTACAATGAGCAGTTCTTC

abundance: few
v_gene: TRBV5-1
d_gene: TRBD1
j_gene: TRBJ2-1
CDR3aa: CASSTTTGQGAFNEQFF
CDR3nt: TGCGCCAGCAGCACCACAACCGGACAGGGGGCGTTCAATGAGCAGTTCTTC

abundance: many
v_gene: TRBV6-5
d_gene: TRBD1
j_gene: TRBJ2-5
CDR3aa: CASSHRGRTGLETQYF
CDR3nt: TGTGCCAGCAGCCACCGCGGCAGGACAGGGTTGGAGACCCAGTACTTC

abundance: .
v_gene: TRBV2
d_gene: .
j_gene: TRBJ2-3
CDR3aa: CASRGDVSTDTQYF
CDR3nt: TGTGCCAGCAGAGGGGACGTTAGCACAGATACGCAGTATTTT

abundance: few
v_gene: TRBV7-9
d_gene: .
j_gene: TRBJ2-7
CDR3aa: CASSPDNGSRDEQYF
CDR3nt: TGTGCCAGCAGCCCCGACAACGGGAGTCGAGATGAGCAGTACTTC

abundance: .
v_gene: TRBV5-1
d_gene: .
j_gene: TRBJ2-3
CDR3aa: CASSLRTVTDMQYF
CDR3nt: TGCGCCAGCAGCTTAAGGACAGTTACAGATATGCAGTATTTT

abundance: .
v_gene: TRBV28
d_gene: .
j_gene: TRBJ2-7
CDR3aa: CASSVQGRYEQYF
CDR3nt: TGTGCCAGCAGCGTGCAGGGCCGCTACGAGCAGTACTTC

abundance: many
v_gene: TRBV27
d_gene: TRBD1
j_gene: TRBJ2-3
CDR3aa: CASSLSTRGLTDTQYF
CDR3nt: TGTGCCAGCAGTTTATCGACCAGGGGGCTTACCGATACGCAGTATTTT

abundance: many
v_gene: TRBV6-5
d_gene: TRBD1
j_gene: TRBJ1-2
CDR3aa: CASSLTFGTGVSGYTF
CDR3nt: TGTGCCAGCAGTCTGACCTTCGGGACAGGGGTATCCGGCTACACCTTC

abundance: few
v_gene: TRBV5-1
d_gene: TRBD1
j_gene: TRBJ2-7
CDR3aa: CASSSQGQAYEQYF
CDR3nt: TGCGCCAGCAGCTCCCAGGGACAGGCCTACGAGCAGTACTTC

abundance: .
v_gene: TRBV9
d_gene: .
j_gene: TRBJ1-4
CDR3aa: CASSVGEEGVNEKLFF
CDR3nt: TGTGCCAGCAGCGTAGGAGAGGAGGGTGTAAATGAAAAACTGTTTTTT

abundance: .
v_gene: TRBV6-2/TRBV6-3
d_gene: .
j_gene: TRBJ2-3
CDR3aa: CASSCGDTQYF
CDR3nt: TGTGCCAGCAGTTGTGGAGATACGCAGTATTTT

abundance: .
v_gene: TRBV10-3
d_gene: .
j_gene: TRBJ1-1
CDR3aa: CATEGNTEAFF
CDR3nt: TGTGCCACCGAGGGGAACACTGAAGCTTTCTTT

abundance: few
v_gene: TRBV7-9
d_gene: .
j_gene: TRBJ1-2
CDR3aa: CASSPAWEERWDGYTF
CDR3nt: TGTGCCAGCAGCCCGGCCTGGGAGGAACGTTGGGATGGCTACACCTTC

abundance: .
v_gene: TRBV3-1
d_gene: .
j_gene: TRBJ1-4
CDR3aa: CASSKRGTSEKLFF
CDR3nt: TGTGCCAGCAGCAAGAGAGGGACAAGTGAAAAACTGTTTTTT

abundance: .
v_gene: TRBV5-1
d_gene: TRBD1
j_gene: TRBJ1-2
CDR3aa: CASSLGTGQTYGYTF
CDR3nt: TGCGCCAGCAGCTTGGGCACGGGACAGACCTATGGCTACACCTTC

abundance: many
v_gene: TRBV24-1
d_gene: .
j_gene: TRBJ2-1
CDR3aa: CATSDLGQTDEQFF
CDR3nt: TGTGCCACCAGTGATTTGGGACAGACGGATGAGCAGTTCTTC

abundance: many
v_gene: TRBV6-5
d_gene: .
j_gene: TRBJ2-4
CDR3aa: CASRREAKNIQYF
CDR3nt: TGTGCCAGCAGGCGGGAAGCCAAAAACATTCAGTACTTC

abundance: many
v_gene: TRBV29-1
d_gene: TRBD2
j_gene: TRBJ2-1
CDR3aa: CSVVSGGAYEQFF
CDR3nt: TGCAGCGTTGTCAGCGGGGGGGCCTATGAGCAGTTCTTC

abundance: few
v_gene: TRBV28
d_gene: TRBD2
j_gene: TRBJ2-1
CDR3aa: CASISTGTSSNEQFF
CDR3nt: TGTGCCAGCATCTCTACGGGGACTAGTTCGAATGAGCAGTTCTTC

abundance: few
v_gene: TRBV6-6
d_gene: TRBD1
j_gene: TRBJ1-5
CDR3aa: CASSNDRGNNQPQHF
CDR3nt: TGTGCCAGCAGCAACGACAGGGGTAACAATCAGCCCCAGCATTTT

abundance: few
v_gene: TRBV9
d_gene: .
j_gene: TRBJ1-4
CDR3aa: CASSVAGANTEKLFF
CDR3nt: TGTGCCAGCAGCGTAGCCGGGGCCAATACGGAAAAACTGTTTTTT

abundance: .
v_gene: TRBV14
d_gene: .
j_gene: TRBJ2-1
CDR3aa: CASSLERGIYNEQFF
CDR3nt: TGTGCCAGCAGCCTCGAACGGGGAATCTACAATGAGCAGTTCTTC

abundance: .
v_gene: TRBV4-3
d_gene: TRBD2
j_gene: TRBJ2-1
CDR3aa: CASSQGIAGEGNREQFF
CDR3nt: TGCGCCAGCAGCCAAGGGATAGCGGGAGAAGGTAATCGTGAGCAGTTCTTC

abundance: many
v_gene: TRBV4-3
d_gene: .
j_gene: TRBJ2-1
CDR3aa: CASSQGGAVSYNEQFF
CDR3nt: TGCGCCAGCAGCCAAGGGGGGGCGGTTTCCTACAATGAGCAGTTCTTC

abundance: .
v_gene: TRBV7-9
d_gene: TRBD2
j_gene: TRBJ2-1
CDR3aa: CASSVKRLAGVPQETQFF
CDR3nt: TGTGCCAGCAGCGTAAAGAGGTTAGCGGGAGTTCCTCAAGAGACCCAGTTCTTC

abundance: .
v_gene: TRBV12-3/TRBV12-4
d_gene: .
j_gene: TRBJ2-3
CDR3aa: CASSLGDSRADAQYF
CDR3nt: TGTGCCAGCAGTTTGGGGGATTCCAGAGCAGATGCGCAGTATTTT

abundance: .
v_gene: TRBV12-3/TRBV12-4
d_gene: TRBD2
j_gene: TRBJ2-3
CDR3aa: CASTPWGSGSADTQYF
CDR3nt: TGTGCCAGCACCCCTTGGGGGAGCGGGAGCGCAGATACGCAGTATTTT

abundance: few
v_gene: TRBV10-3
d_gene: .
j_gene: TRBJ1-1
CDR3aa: CAIREDTEAFF
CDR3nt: TGTGCCATCCGGGAGGACACTGAAGCTTTCTTT

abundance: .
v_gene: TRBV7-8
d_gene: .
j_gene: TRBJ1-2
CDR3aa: CASSLASSGTLYGYTF
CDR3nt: TGTGCCAGCAGCTTAGCGTCTTCCGGGACACTTTATGGCTACACCTTC

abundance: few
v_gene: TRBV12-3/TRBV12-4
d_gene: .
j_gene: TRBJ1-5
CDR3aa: CASSTILKAQHF
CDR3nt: TGTGCCAGCAGCACCATTCTCAAGGCCCAGCATTTT

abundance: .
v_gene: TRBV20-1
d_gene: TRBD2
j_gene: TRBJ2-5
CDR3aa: CSARGLAGDETQYF
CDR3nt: TGCAGTGCTAGAGGGCTAGCGGGAGATGAGACCCAGTACTTC

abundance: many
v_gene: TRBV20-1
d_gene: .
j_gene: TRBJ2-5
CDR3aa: CSATLDSLQETQYF
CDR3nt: TGCAGTGCTACTCTCGACAGTTTGCAAGAGACCCAGTACTTC

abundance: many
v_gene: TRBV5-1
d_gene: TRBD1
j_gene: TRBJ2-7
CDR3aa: CASSSWTGNEQYF
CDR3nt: TGCGCCAGCAGCTCTTGGACAGGAAACGAGCAGTACTTC

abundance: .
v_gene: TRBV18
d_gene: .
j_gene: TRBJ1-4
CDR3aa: CASSPGIGEKLFF
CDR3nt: TGTGCCAGCTCACCAGGAATTGGTGAAAAACTGTTTTTT